This T cell receptor beta chain was captured by sequencing in a study of shared T cell receptors in the human thymus. The CDR3 sequence is 15 residues long. Germline values: CDR1 SGDLS, CDR2 YYNGEE. Trimming removed 3 bases from V and 1 base from J; junction bases left unmatched: 6. Clones were read by immunoSEQ multiplex PCR, and TCRdb kept only the in-frame ones, dropping some. The table shows 500,000 to 750,000 clones, with 88% occurring only once. This same sample was also taken into another study, of human thymus T cells. This second report adds: Corrective heart surgery yielded resections, and these provided the thymus tissue. Reports from related research described highly overlapping thymic repertoires among unrelated individuals.

The sequenced material came from thymocytes. The TCR originated in a boy younger than two with a congenital heart defect. The rearrangement joins TRBV9 to TRBJ1-2; 7 bases fit TRBD1. CDR3 region: CASSGGDSLNYGYTF. As DNA, the CDR3 is TGTGCCAGCAGCGGAGGGGACAGCCTTAACTATGGCTACACCTTC.